A single sample gave rise to the 9 T cell receptor beta chains below, sequenced in a study of cytomegalovirus exposure and HLA in healthy donors (dated by TCRdb to the late 2010s). Library preparation was by the immunoSEQ multiplex PCR assay. For the multiplex PCR, a mixture combining 60 forward primers for TCR Vbeta segments and 13 reverse primers for TCR Jbeta segments was used. Drawn from immuneACCESS, this table holds only the in-frame rearrangements with V and J called that TCRdb kept. Clones are partly lost; checked studies trace under half to an unresolved V gene and leave the rest unexplained. The sample table holds 90,000 to 150,000 clones, of which more than 60% were seen once. The ten largest account for roughly 3% of the sample. Sample: PBMCs. The source of these receptors is a female donor in good health and CMV-seronegative.

The count of this clone is one. The rearrangement uses TRBV5-1 and TRBJ2-5, with 9 positions matching TRBD2. After removal of 0 bases from V and 1 base from J, the junction contained 7 bases not matched to a gene. Germline loops: CDR1 SGHRS, CDR2 YFSETQ. This CDR3 has 17 residues. In DNA, the CDR3 is TGCGCCAGCAGCTTGGGGGTAGCGGGGGCGCTCCAAGAGACCCAGTACTTC. It is translated as CASSLGVAGALQETQYF.

V gene TRBV4-3 combines with J gene TRBJ2-5; 11 bases align to TRBD2. The V gene's germline CDR1 is LGHNA and CDR2 YSLEER. The CDR3 consists of 18 residues. Trimming at V came to 3 bases and at J to 4 bases, leaving 13 bases not matched to a gene. The CDR3 DNA reads TGCGCCAGCAGCCAGCAACTTGTACTAGCGGGGGCGGCAGAGACCCAGTACTTC. It encodes CASSQQLVLAGAAETQYF.

The V call is TRBV5-1, the J call TRBJ2-1, with 8 bases lining up with TRBD2. J was trimmed by 0 bases and V by 3 bases; bases with no gene match: 2. The length of the CDR3 is 15 residues. Germline V gene lookup returns CDR1 SGHRS and CDR2 YFSETQ. DNA for the CDR3: TGCGCCAGCAGCTCCACTAGCGGCTCCTACAATGAGCAGTTCTTC. Residues: CASSSTSGSYNEQFF.

This clone has more than one count but fewer than ten. The V and J genes are TRBV5-8 and TRBJ2-7; 7 bases fit TRBD2. With V trimmed by 5 bases and J by 3 bases, 5 bases remained unmatched. The germline gives CDR1 SGHTS, CDR2 YDEGEE. The CDR3 consists of 13 residues. In nucleotides, the CDR3 is TGTGCCAGCAGAGGGACGGGGGGCTACGAGCAGTACTTC. This encodes CASRGTGGYEQYF.

V gene TRBV5-1 combines with J gene TRBJ2-2, with no clear D. Trimming left V 0 bases short and J 5 bases short, with 8 bases between. Germline lookup yields CDR1 SGHRS and CDR2 YFSETQ. The CDR3 is 14 amino acids. CDR3 in amino acids: CASSLVTLTGELFF. The CDR3 DNA reads as TGCGCCAGCAGCTTGGTTACTCTGACCGGGGAGCTGTTTTTT. Looking up the rest from reference TRBV5-1 and TRBJ2-2 gives the full variable domain: KAGVTQTPRYLIKTRGQQVTLSCSPISGHRSVSWYQQTPGQGLQFLFEYFSETQRNKGNFPGRFSGRQFSNSRSEMNVSTLELGDSALYLCASSLVTLTGELFFGEGSRLTVL.

In this sample, this clone turned up a few times. J is TRBJ1-1 and V is TRBV5-1; D uncertain. Deletions cut 4 bases from V and 8 bases from J, with 18 bases between. Germline V lookup: CDR1 SGHRS, CDR2 YFSETQ. The CDR3 extends over 14 amino acids. The CDR3 nucleotides read TGCGCCAGCAGCCCCATGGTGAGTGGTATCGAAGCTTTCTTT. This gives the protein CASSPMVSGIEAFF.

V is TRBV2 and J is TRBJ2-2; the match to TRBD2 covers 12 bases. Germline CDR1 is SNHLY and CDR2 is FYNNEI. V was pared by 6 bases and J by 6 bases, with 8 bases of the junction left unmatched. This CDR3 has 16 residues. The CDR3 region is CASRDNPSGGAGELFF. CDR3 nucleotide sequence: TGTGCCAGCAGGGACAACCCTAGCGGGGGGGCCGGGGAGCTGTTTTTT.

This chain uses TRBV10-3 with TRBJ1-1; 10 nucleotides line up with TRBD1. Germline V gene lookup returns CDR1 ENHRY and CDR2 SYGVKD. The CDR3 totals 14 residues. V shed 11 bases, J shed 4 bases, and the junction held 10 bases outside the gene matches. The CDR3 reads CAAGPGQGSTEAFF. The CDR3 bases are TGTGCCGCCGGACCGGGACAGGGGAGCACTGAAGCTTTCTTT.

This clone was observed a few times. The J gene is TRBJ2-7, the V gene TRBV30; TRBD1 aligns across 7 bases. Germline CDR1 GTSNPN, CDR2 SVGIG (reference sequence). The CDR3 extends over 15 amino acids. The junction had 13 bases not matched to a gene; V was cut back by 2 bases and J by 6 bases. This CDR3 reads CAWSRGRQGPREQYF. The CDR3 DNA reads TGTGCCTGGAGTCGGGGAAGACAGGGTCCTCGCGAGCAGTACTTC.